The clone carrying this T cell receptor beta chain was observed a handful of times. Antigen unknown. These data are taken from a study of T-cell memory formation after mild COVID-19. Study-wide results and limits: Balance between CD4 and CD8 was seen in clones contracting day 15 to 85, and a CD4+ lean was seen in later expanders. Some SARS-CoV-2-responding clones were already detected in memory before infection. Mostly located in CM and EM were contracting CD4+ clones, with contracting CD8+ clones located in EMRA.

TCRdb re-derived calls from the 5' RACE reads in MiXCR, one entry per CDR3 protein. The table includes more than 80,000 distinct CDR3 sequences, around 15% detected once. From germline, CDR1 is SGHRS and CDR2 YFSETQ. This CDR3 region has 15 residues. Trimming removed 4 bases from V and 6 bases from J; junction bases left unmatched: 8. The rearrangement joins TRBV5-1 to TRBJ2-7; 12 positions agree with TRBD2. This sequence was found in an adult woman who had mild COVID-19 (a few samples of this study predate the infection). Cell type and time point are not known. What was sequenced was PBMCs or a T cell subset sorted from them (not recorded which). CDR3: CASSARLAGVLEQYF. The CDR3 coding sequence is TGCGCCAGCAGCGCACGACTAGCGGGAGTCCTCGAGCAGTACTTC. The variable domain in full, completed from reference TRBV5-1 and TRBJ2-7, reads KAGVTQTPRYLIKTRGQQVTLSCSPISGHRSVSWYQQTPGQGLQFLFEYFSETQRNKGNFPGRFSGRQFSNSRSEMNVSTLELGDSALYLCASSARLAGVLEQYFGPGTRLTVT.